The rows below give T cell receptor beta chains drawn from one sample of a study of human versus mouse CDR3 diversity and MHC coevolution. Sequencing used immunoSEQ multiplex PCR; TCRdb keeps in-frame clones, though not all of them. The sample includes about 80,000 clones, just over 90% of them seen just once. Sequencing input: naive CD4+ T cells from blood. These receptor sequences come from a person aged 30 to 70 in good health. The CDR3 runs from the conserved cysteine through the conserved F or W. D genes are given only for firm matches. Not all rows give a size; the values are once, few, many and, for expanded clones, a class.

d_call	clone_size	j_call	v_call	cdr3_nt	cdr3_aa
NA	once	TRBJ1-2	TRBV12-5	TGTGCTAGTGGTTCCCGACAGGACTATGGCTACACCTTC	CASGSRQDYGYTF
TRBD2	NA	TRBJ2-1	TRBV19	TGTGCCAGTAGTATAAGCCCCGGGGTAGCGGGAGAGAGTGAGCAGTTCTTC	CASSISPGVAGESEQFF
NA	NA	TRBJ2-5	TRBV30	TGTGCCTGGAGACAAAGGGAGGTCCGCGAGACCCAGTACTTC	CAWRQREVRETQYF
TRBD2	NA	TRBJ2-1	TRBV29-1	TGCAGCGTTGATGGGTTAGCGGGAGACAATGAGCAGTTCTTC	CSVDGLAGDNEQFF
NA	NA	TRBJ1-2	TRBV6-1	TGTGCCAGCCAGGGAATCGCTAACTATGGCTACACCTTC	CASQGIANYGYTF
NA	NA	TRBJ1-3	TRBV7-6	TGTGCCAGCAGCTTCGGGGGTCCTGGAAACACCATATATTTT	CASSFGGPGNTIYF
NA	NA	TRBJ2-7	TRBV21-1	TGTGCCAGCAGCAAAGGGGACAGGGGATACGAGCAGTACTTC	CASSKGDRGYEQYF
NA	NA	TRBJ2-5	TRBV18	TGTGCCAGCTCACCACCTACCAGGGGCCAAGAGACCCAGTACTTC	CASSPPTRGQETQYF
NA	NA	TRBJ1-2	TRBV5-1	TGCGCCAGCAGCTTGGCCCTGGGAGCTGGCTATGGCTACACCTTC	CASSLALGAGYGYTF
TRBD2	NA	TRBJ2-1	TRBV7-3	TGTGCCAGCAGCACCCAGCGGGAGCGCTACAATGAGCAGTTCTTC	CASSTQRERYNEQFF
TRBD2	NA	TRBJ2-1	TRBV9	TGTGCCAGCAGCGACGGACTAGCGGTCGGGAATGAGCAGTTCTTC	CASSDGLAVGNEQFF